The 22 T cell receptor beta chains listed next were all sequenced from one sample in a study of blood T cell repertoires in COVID-19. Sequencing used immunoSEQ multiplex PCR; TCRdb keeps in-frame clones, though not all of them. The table shows around 100,000 clones, with 80% to 90% occurring only once. Sequencing was performed on peripheral blood. Receptors were obtained from a woman of 80 years or more with acute or convalescent COVID-19.

The chain recombines TRBV10-3 with TRBJ2-2, with 11 bases lining up with TRBD2. Germline V gene data show CDR1 as ENHRY and CDR2 as SYGVKD. The CDR3 length is 16 residues. Losses at the gene ends were 6 bases for V and 0 bases for J; bases not matched to a gene: 3. In nucleotides, the CDR3 is TGTGCCATCAGCACTAGCGGGGGCCCGAACACCGGGGAGCTGTTTTTT. Its protein product is CAISTSGGPNTGELFF.

The rearrangement joins TRBV3-1 (or the pseudogene TRBV3-2) to TRBJ2-2, with D perhaps TRBD2 (6 bases). Germline V gives CDR1 LGHDT, CDR2 YNNKEL (reference sequence). The CDR3 is 14 residues long. The V and J ends lost 5 bases and 3 bases respectively, with 10 bases between them. The CDR3 nucleotides are TGTGCCAGCAGCGAGGGACTTTACACCGGGGAGCTGTTTTTT. Translating it yields CASSEGLYTGELFF.

V and J are TRBV2 and TRBJ1-5; D call uncertain. Trimming left V 7 bases short and J 0 bases short, with 13 bases between. This CDR3 has 15 residues. Germline V gives CDR1 SNHLY, CDR2 FYNNEI. This chain's CDR3 is CASTTMVPSNQPQHF. CDR3 in DNA: TGTGCCAGCACCACAATGGTCCCTAGCAATCAGCCCCAGCATTTT. Filled out from reference TRBV2 and TRBJ1-5, the complete variable domain reads EPEVTQTPSHQVTQMGQEVILRCVPISNHLYFYWYRQILGQKVEFLVSFYNNEISEKSEIFDDQFSVERPDGSNFTLKIRSTKLEDSAMYFCASTTMVPSNQPQHFGDGTRLSIL.

The rearrangement links TRBV7-2 to TRBJ2-7; perhaps TRBD2 as D (6 bases). This CDR3 comprises 15 residues. Germline V gene data show CDR1 as SGHTA and CDR2 as FQGNSA. Trimming took off 3 bases at V and 1 base at J, with 13 bases between the two ends. In nucleotides, the CDR3 is TGTGCCAGCAGCTTGGCGGGGATAGGGTCCTACGAGCAGTACTTC. Its protein is CASSLAGIGSYEQYF.

CDR3 region: CASSQGASRHNEQFF. CDR3 bases: TGCGCCAGCAGTCAGGGGGCCTCAAGACACAATGAGCAGTTCTTC. The chain couples TRBV23-1 to TRBJ2-1; D might be TRBD1 (6 bases). TRBV23-1 is reported as an ORF; its role is uncertain. The CDR3 contains 15 residues. Trimming removed 3 bases at V and 5 bases at J, with 14 bases between.

This chain uses TRBV27 with TRBJ2-2; TRBD2 agrees at 9 bases. Germline loops: CDR1 MNHEY, CDR2 SMNVEV (reference sequence). The CDR3 is 19 amino acids. V shed 0 bases and J 0 bases; nucleotides not matched to a gene: 8. CDR3 in amino acids: CASSLSLAGLIANTGELFF. The CDR3 nucleotides read TGTGCCAGCAGTTTATCGCTAGCGGGGTTGATCGCGAACACCGGGGAGCTGTTTTTT.

The rearrangement uses TRBV12-3 or TRBV12-4 and TRBJ1-1; possibly TRBD1 for D (6 bases). CDR3 size: 12 residues. The V and J ends lost 5 bases and 12 bases respectively, with 16 bases between them. This CDR3 is CASSHDKGVTFF. DNA of the CDR3: TGTGCCAGCAGTCATGACAAGGGGGTAACTTTCTTT.

This chain uses TRBV29-1 with TRBJ1-1; 8 nucleotides agree with TRBD1. The length of the CDR3 is 13 residues. The germline gives CDR1 SQVTM, CDR2 ANQGSEA. The V segment lost 4 bases and the J segment 2 bases; nucleotides outside the gene matches: 3. CDR3 nucleotides: TGCAGCGTTGTTTCAGGGGGCAACACTGAAGCTTTCTTT. Its protein is CSVVSGGNTEAFF.

This sequence joins TRBV5-1 and TRBJ1-4, with D perhaps matching TRBD1 (5 bases). CDR3 length: 15 amino acids. The germline V gene encodes CDR1 SGHRS and CDR2 YFSETQ. V lost 4 bases and J 8 bases, leaving 18 bases between the germline ends. The CDR3 bases are TGCGCCAGCAGCGTGGAGGGGACGGGAGGGGAAAAACTGTTTTTT. It yields the protein CASSVEGTGGEKLFF.

The chain couples TRBV5-6 to TRBJ1-1; 7 nucleotides line up with TRBD1. Germline V lookup: CDR1 SGHDT, CDR2 YYEEEE. This CDR3 is 14 amino acids long. V shed 4 bases, J shed 7 bases, and the junction held 10 bases outside the gene matches. CDR3 sequence (DNA): TGTGCCAGCAGCAGGGGACAGCGGTATGGTGAAGCTTTCTTT. Its translation is CASSRGQRYGEAFF.

This rearrangement joins TRBV28 to TRBJ1-3; perhaps TRBD1 as D (5 bases). The CDR3 loop spans 14 amino acids. Trimming shortened V by 1 base and J by 9 bases, and 13 bases separated the two germline ends. Germline V gene data show CDR1 as MDHEN and CDR2 as SYDVKM. In DNA, the CDR3 is TGTGCCAGCAGTTTATCAGGGTTGGACGGCACCATATATTTT. It specifies CASSLSGLDGTIYF.

V and J are TRBV25-1 and TRBJ2-2; TRBD2 is a possible D gene (5 bases). The ends were cut back, 6 bases at V and 7 bases at J, with 12 bases in the middle. Germline-derived CDR1 and CDR2 are MGHDK and SYGVNS. CDR3 size: 13 residues. The CDR3 loop is CASSEDYVGELFF. DNA of the CDR3: TGTGCCAGCAGCGAAGACTATGTCGGGGAGCTGTTTTTT.

The chain has TRBV4-2 and TRBJ1-1; 9 bases align to TRBD1. Trimming at V came to 2 bases and at J to 7 bases, leaving 8 bases not matched to a gene. CDR1 is LGHNA and CDR2 is YNFKEQ in the germline V gene. The CDR3 consists of 15 residues. The CDR3 region is CASSQPGQGSYEAFF. In DNA form, the CDR3 reads TGTGCCAGCAGCCAACCAGGACAGGGGTCCTATGAAGCTTTCTTT.

The chain uses TRBV9 and TRBJ2-1; D might be TRBD2 (7 bases). This CDR3 spans 16 amino acids. Germline CDR1 reads SGDLS; CDR2 reads YYNGEE. Trimming shortened V by 0 bases and J by 8 bases, and 18 bases separated the two germline ends. The CDR3 DNA reads as TGTGCCAGCAGCGTAGCGGGGGGCGCATTGGTCGATGAGCAGTTCTTC. Translating gives CASSVAGGALVDEQFF.

The chain recombines TRBV7-2 with TRBJ1-5; possible D gene TRBD1, 6 bases. V was cut by 1 base and J by 5 bases, with 12 bases left in between. This CDR3 has 15 residues. Germline V lookup: CDR1 SGHTA, CDR2 FQGNSA. CDR3: CASSLEQGKDQPQHF. CDR3 coding DNA: TGTGCCAGCAGCTTAGAGCAGGGGAAGGATCAGCCCCAGCATTTT.

CDR3 amino acids: CAISGQDNTGELFF. The CDR3, as DNA: TGTGCCATCAGTGGACAGGACAACACCGGGGAGCTGTTTTTT. The rearrangement links TRBV10-3 to TRBJ2-2; possibly TRBD1 for D (6 bases). Germline CDR1 and CDR2: ENHRY and SYGVKD. Trimming shortened V by 4 bases and J by 2 bases, and 8 bases separated the two germline ends. The length of the CDR3 is 14 residues.

The chain couples TRBV7-2 to TRBJ1-5, with 8 bases that match TRBD1. V lost 5 bases and J lost 2; bases outside the gene matches: 2. This CDR3 comprises 14 residues. The germline V gene has CDR1 SGHTA and CDR2 FQGNSA. The CDR3 is CASSPTGGNQPQHF. CDR3 in DNA: TGTGCCAGCAGCCCGACAGGGGGCAATCAGCCCCAGCATTTT.

This clone was seen once. This rearrangement joins TRBV28 to TRBJ1-6, with D perhaps matching TRBD1 (5 bases). The CDR3 spans 16 residues. Trimming removed 3 bases at V and 5 bases at J, with 14 bases between. Germline CDR1 and CDR2: MDHEN and SYDVKM. The CDR3 sequence is CASSFLMDINNSPLHF. The CDR3 DNA is TGTGCCAGCAGTTTTTTGATGGACATTAATAATTCACCCCTCCACTTT.

The J gene is TRBJ2-2, the V gene TRBV5-1; 8 nucleotides match TRBD1. With V trimmed by 0 bases and J by 5 bases, 9 bases remained unmatched. The germline gives CDR1 SGHRS, CDR2 YFSETQ. The CDR3 totals 17 residues. The CDR3 sequence is CASSLATQGARTGELFF. CDR3 DNA sequence: TGCGCCAGCAGCTTGGCCACGCAGGGGGCTAGGACCGGGGAGCTGTTTTTT.

This rearrangement joins TRBV5-1 to TRBJ2-6, with a possible D match to TRBD1 (5 bases). The CDR3 length is 17 residues. V shed 0 bases and J shed 4 bases, with 14 bases lying between them. The V gene's germline CDR1 is SGHRS and CDR2 YFSETQ. CDR3 DNA: TGCGCCAGCAGCTTGGGTGCAGGGCCCGGGGGGGCCAACGTCCTGACTTTC. It is translated as CASSLGAGPGGANVLTF.

The chain carries TRBV7-8 and TRBJ1-6, with a weak D call TRBD1 (6 bases). CDR1 and CDR2 (germline): SGHVS, FQNEAQ. The CDR3 contains 14 residues. V lost 3 bases to trimming and J lost 9 bases, with 12 bases between them. The CDR3 DNA is TGTGCCAGCAGCTTGCTGGAAGGGGGTTCACCCCTCCACTTT. This encodes CASSLLEGGSPLHF.

The gene calls are TRBV14 and TRBJ1-4; 9 nucleotides align to TRBD1. V lost 6 bases to trimming and J lost 8 bases; unmatched junction nucleotides: 16. From germline, CDR1 is SGHDN and CDR2 FVKESK. The CDR3 extends over 17 amino acids. The CDR3 DNA sequence: TGTGCCAGCAGTCGAATACCTTACAGGGGGCTCGACGAAAAACTGTTTTTT. Its protein is CASSRIPYRGLDEKLFF.